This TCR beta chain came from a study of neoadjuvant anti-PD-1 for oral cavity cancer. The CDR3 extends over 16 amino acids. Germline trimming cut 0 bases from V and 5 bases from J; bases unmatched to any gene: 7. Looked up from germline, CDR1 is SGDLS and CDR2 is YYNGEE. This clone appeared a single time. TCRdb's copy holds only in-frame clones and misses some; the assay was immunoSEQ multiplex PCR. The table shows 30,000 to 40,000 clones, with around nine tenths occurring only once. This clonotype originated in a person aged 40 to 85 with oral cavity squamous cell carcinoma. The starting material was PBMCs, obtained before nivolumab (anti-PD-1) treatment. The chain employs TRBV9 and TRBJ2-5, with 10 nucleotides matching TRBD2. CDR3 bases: TGTGCCAGCAGCGTAGACCCAGCGGGGGGGCTGGAGACCCAGTACTTC. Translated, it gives CASSVDPAGGLETQYF.